The source of this T cell receptor (beta chain) is a study of OX40 agonist ivuxolimab in advanced cancers. At the level of the study: Hepatocellular carcinoma, melanoma, renal cell or head and neck cancer was diagnosed in the dose-escalation patients. Approximately 40% of patients had received prior checkpoint inhibitor therapy.

At cycle 4 day 1, cycle 7 day 1, and baseline, blood was sampled. Sequenced by immunoSEQ multiplex PCR; TCRdb stores in-frame clones only, minus some. The sample yields about 22,000 clones, about 88% seen once. This sample comprised CD4+ or CD8+ T cells sorted from blood, obtained in a trial of the OX40 agonist ivuxolimab. This TCR came from an adult with an advanced solid tumor such as melanoma, head and neck, liver or kidney cancer.

The CDR3 nucleotides are TGTGCCAGCAGCTTCTCTGTCACAGATACGCAGTATTTT. It yields the protein CASSFSVTDTQYF. The chain joins TRBV7-9 to TRBJ2-3; D gene unclear. In germline, CDR1 is SEHNR, CDR2 FQNEAQ (reference sequence). This CDR3 contains 13 residues. V lost 3 bases and J lost 2, with 6 bases in between.